This T cell receptor (beta chain) emerged from a study of T cells in Graves' hyperthyroidism and ophthalmopathy. This CDR3 has 16 amino acids. The V gene's germline CDR1 is SNHLY and CDR2 FYNNEI. Trimming took 5 bases from V and 6 from J; bases not matched to a gene: 9. This clonotype has more than one count but fewer than ten. TCR beta CDR3 regions were amplified from RNA transcripts. In the first-round RT-PCR of the TCR CDR3, the HTBI primer set was used. TCRdb re-called the multiplex PCR reads through MiXCR, storing one row per CDR3 protein. Of about 500,000 distinct CDR3 sequences in the sample, about 16% were seen once.

The chain couples TRBV2 to TRBJ2-2, with TRBD1 identical over 10 bases. The sequence came from a woman aged 30 to 39 with Graves' ophthalmopathy. The sequenced sample was blood. The CDR3 loop is CASSYLGTGVSGELFF. The CDR3 bases are TGTGCCAGCAGTTACCTTGGGACAGGGGTGTCCGGGGAGCTGTTTTTT.